What follows are 20 T cell receptor beta chains derived from one specimen sequenced in a study of T cells after posttransplantation cyclophosphamide (dated by TCRdb to about 2016). Preparation of the library involved the immunoSEQ multiplex PCR assay. Not all clones reach the TCRdb copy of this immuneACCESS table, which keeps in-frame sequences only. Checked studies attribute under half of the gap to unresolved V genes and leave the rest unexplained. The sample yields thousands of clones; around 72% were counted once. The biggest ten clones account for 26% of the sample. The sample comprised memory CD4+ T cells sorted from blood. Every receptor here comes from a woman aged 45-65 years in good health and a related stem cell transplant donor.

This rearrangement joins TRBV2 to TRBJ1-1, with 7 nucleotides matching TRBD1. CDR1 and CDR2 (germline): SNHLY, FYNNEI. The CDR3 length is 14 residues. Trimming took 6 bases from V and 4 from J; bases not matched to a gene: 8. DNA of the CDR3: TGTGCCAGCAGCCTCGGGACAGTCAGCACTGAAGCTTTCTTT. It yields the protein CASSLGTVSTEAFF.

The chain's CDR3 is CASSYSADTEAFF. CDR3 nucleotide sequence: TGTGCCAGCAGTTACTCTGCAGACACTGAAGCTTTCTTT. The V and J genes are TRBV6-5 and TRBJ1-1; D is ambiguous. Trimming removed 0 bases from V and 3 bases from J, with 5 bases in between. This CDR3 region has 13 residues. The V gene's germline CDR1 is MNHEY and CDR2 SVGAGI.

The rearrangement uses TRBV18 and TRBJ2-3; a possible D gene is TRBD2 (5 bases). CDR1 KGHSH and CDR2 LQKENI come from the germline V gene. V was pared by 4 bases and J by 4 bases, with 9 bases between. The length of the CDR3 is 13 residues. The CDR3 region is CASSQEAADTQYF. Here the CDR3 DNA reads TGTGCCAGCTCACAGGAAGCGGCAGATACGCAGTATTTT.

This clone was counted once. This sequence joins TRBV29-1 and TRBJ2-7; 13 bases map to TRBD2. Germline values: CDR1 SQVTM, CDR2 ANQGSEA. The junction had 1 base not matched to a gene; V was cut back by 4 bases and J by 4 bases. The CDR3 totals 13 residues. CDR3 amino acids: CSVGTSGGYEQYF. In DNA form, the CDR3 reads TGCAGCGTTGGGACTAGCGGGGGTTACGAGCAGTACTTC.

J is TRBJ1-4 and V is TRBV7-2, with 8 bases identical to TRBD1. J was trimmed by 7 bases and V by 0 bases; bases with no gene match: 1. CDR1 SGHTA and CDR2 FQGNSA come from the germline V gene. The CDR3 runs 14 residues. CDR3 residues: CASSLADRAEKLFF. The CDR3, as DNA: TGTGCCAGCAGCTTAGCGGACAGGGCTGAAAAACTGTTTTTT.

The chain is built from TRBV5-4 and TRBJ2-7; TRBD2 matches 9 bases. CDR1 is SGHNT and CDR2 is YYREEE in the germline V gene (reference sequence). After removal of 10 bases from V and 7 bases from J, the junction contained 12 bases not matched to a gene. This CDR3 spans 13 amino acids. This CDR3 is CACQIAGVREQYF. CDR3 nucleotides: TGTGCCTGCCAGATAGCGGGAGTGAGAGAGCAGTACTTC.

This chain joins TRBV2 and TRBJ1-1; D perhaps matches TRBD1 (5 bases). Trimming cost V 6 bases and J 5 bases, with 10 bases left between them. Germline V CDR1 and CDR2: SNHLY, FYNNEI. There are 12 residues in the CDR3. CDR3 bases: TGTGCCAGCAGCGCGACAGCAACTGAAGCTTTCTTT. Its protein product is CASSATATEAFF.

The chain couples TRBV19 to TRBJ2-2, with D perhaps TRBD1 (6 bases). V gave up 7 bases and J gave up 0 bases, with 24 bases separating them. The CDR3 covers 19 residues. In germline, CDR1 is LNHDA, CDR2 SQIVND (reference sequence). CDR3: CASTLDRLRLRPNTGELFF. The CDR3 DNA reads TGTGCCAGTACCCTAGACAGGTTAAGGCTCCGGCCGAACACCGGGGAGCTGTTTTTT.

The chain has TRBV7-9 and TRBJ2-7, with D perhaps matching TRBD1 (5 bases). The CDR3 consists of 13 residues. V gave up 3 bases and J gave up 0 bases, with 6 bases separating them. The germline V gene encodes CDR1 SEHNR and CDR2 FQNEAQ (reference sequence). The CDR3 coding sequence is TGTGCCAGCAGCTTTAGGGGCTCCTACGAGCAGTACTTC. This encodes CASSFRGSYEQYF. The full variable domain, rest sourced from reference TRBV7-9 and TRBJ2-7, is DTGVSQNPRHKITKRGQNVTFRCDPISEHNRLYWYRQTLGQGPEFLTYFQNEAQLEKSRLLSDRFSAERPKGSFSTLEIQRTEQGDSAMYLCASSFRGSYEQYFGPGTRLTVT.

The chain couples TRBV5-5 to TRBJ1-5, with D tentatively TRBD1 (5 bases). Germline loops: CDR1 SGHKS, CDR2 YYEKEE (reference sequence). The V end was cut by 3 bases, the J end by 4 bases, with 8 bases between. CDR3 size: 13 residues. Written as DNA, the CDR3 is TGTGCCAGCAGCTGGGGGGAGAATCAGCCCCAGCATTTT. The encoded protein is CASSWGENQPQHF.

This chain links TRBV2 with TRBJ2-3; a weak D match, TRBD1 (6 bases). The V end was cut by 8 bases, the J end by 5 bases, with 11 bases between. The CDR3 is 12 residues long. Germline lookup yields CDR1 SNHLY and CDR2 FYNNEI. The DNA for the CDR3 is TGTGCCAGCGGGCCGACAGGAGATACGCAGTATTTT. This encodes CASGPTGDTQYF.

The CDR3 DNA sequence: TGCAGCGGCCGGGAGGGCCTGTACAATGAGCAGTTCTTC. Amino acids: CSGREGLYNEQFF. J is TRBJ2-1 and V is TRBV29-1, with 8 bases matching TRBD2. The CDR3 totals 13 residues. Losses at the gene ends were 7 bases for V and 4 bases for J; bases not matched to a gene: 6. Germline CDR1 reads SQVTM; CDR2 reads ANQGSEA.

A few counts support this clone. This chain uses TRBV4-1 with TRBJ1-1; D unclear. This CDR3 has 11 amino acids. V lost 1 base to trimming and J lost 10 bases, with 7 bases between them. CDR1 is MGHRA and CDR2 is YSYEKL in the germline V gene. In DNA form, the CDR3 reads TGCGCCAGCAGCCAAGTTAATCGAGCTTTCTTT. Its protein is CASSQVNRAFF.

The V gene is TRBV4-2, the J gene TRBJ1-1; D call uncertain. This CDR3 is 14 amino acids long. Trimming left V 2 bases short and J 0 bases short, with 7 bases between. Germline loops: CDR1 LGHNA, CDR2 YNFKEQ. CDR3 amino acids: CASSQRLLNTEAFF. DNA of the CDR3: TGTGCCAGCAGCCAACGCCTACTGAACACTGAAGCTTTCTTT.

The gene calls are TRBV7-8 and TRBJ2-5, with D possibly TRBD2 on 5 matching bases. The CDR3 length is 13 residues. The germline V and J ends were trimmed by 5 bases and 5 bases, with 12 bases remaining between them. Germline CDR1 and CDR2: SGHVS and FQNEAQ. The CDR3 DNA reads as TGTGCCAGCAGCCGGCGGGCCTCGGAGACCCAGTACTTC. Protein product: CASSRRASETQYF.

This clone has just one count. V usage is TRBV27 and J usage is TRBJ1-6; D may be TRBD1 (6 bases). This CDR3 contains 14 residues. Germline CDR1 and CDR2: MNHEY and SMNVEV (reference sequence). V gave up 7 bases and J gave up 4 bases, with 11 bases separating them. The CDR3 DNA follows: TGTGCCAGCACCATGAGGGGGTATAATTCACCCCTCCACTTT. This translates into CASTMRGYNSPLHF.

A few counts support this clone. The V gene is TRBV7-2, the J gene TRBJ2-3, with a tentative D call TRBD2 (6 bases). CDR3 length equals 14 residues. Germline V gene lookup returns CDR1 SGHTA and CDR2 FQGNSA. Trimming pared 5 bases from V and 8 bases from J, leaving 17 bases between. The CDR3 nucleotides read TGTGCCAGCAGCCTTGGAGGGGCCGGGGTTACGCAGTATTTT. Amino acid sequence: CASSLGGAGVTQYF.

The chain combines TRBV5-6 with TRBJ2-2; 11 nucleotides agree with TRBD1. Germline CDR1 SGHDT, CDR2 YYEEEE. The CDR3 totals 15 residues. V lost 4 bases, J lost 7 bases, and 6 bases stayed unmatched. Written as DNA, the CDR3 is TGTGCCAGCAGCGGACAGGGGGCGAAAGACGGGGAGCTGTTTTTT. Residues: CASSGQGAKDGELFF.

The gene calls are TRBV18 and TRBJ2-7; D is unclear. The CDR3 loop spans 14 amino acids. The V gene lost 3 bases and the J gene lost 0 bases, with 9 bases spanning the gap. The germline V gene has CDR1 KGHSH and CDR2 LQKENI. The CDR3 is CASSPAVNSYEQYF. The DNA for the CDR3 is TGTGCCAGCTCACCCGCAGTGAACTCCTACGAGCAGTACTTC.

V usage is TRBV15 and J usage is TRBJ2-1, with 8 positions matching TRBD2. Germline assignment: CDR1 LNHNV and CDR2 YYDKDF (reference sequence). V shed 1 base, J shed 7 bases, and the junction held 6 bases outside the gene matches. The CDR3 consists of 15 residues. Written as DNA, the CDR3 is TGTGCCACCAGCAGAGCGGGACTAGGTTTAAATGAGCAGTTCTTC. Amino acid sequence: CATSRAGLGLNEQFF. The variable domain in full, with the rest retrieved from reference TRBV15 and TRBJ2-1, is DAMVIQNPRYQVTQFGKPVTLSCSQTLNHNVMYWYQQKSSQAPKLLFHYYDKDFNNEADTPDNFQSRRPNTSFCFLDIRSPGLGDTAMYLCATSRAGLGLNEQFFGPGTRLTVL.